One T cell receptor beta chain is described in this entry. Its antigen remains unidentified. CDR1 is SGHRS, CDR2 YFSETQ, per germline. The V end was cut by 5 bases, the J end by 3 bases, with 9 bases between. This CDR3 has 13 amino acids. This specimen comes from a study of long-term antiretroviral therapy in people with HIV. Run at survey level, the immunoSEQ assay was version v3.0. Measured with immunoSEQ multiplex PCR; TCRdb has only the in-frame clones, and not every one. In the table there are approximately 27,000 clones, around 90% of which are singletons. Overall study findings and caveats: Before ART, certain clones expanded, and these dominated the repertoire at all time points.

The receptor was derived from a woman aged 40 to 49 with HIV. The chain is built from TRBV5-1 and TRBJ1-5, with D uncertain. Sequencing used unsorted PBMCs, obtained more than 5 years after starting antiretroviral therapy. CDR3: CASRGGYNQPQHF. DNA of the CDR3: TGCGCCAGCAGGGGCGGTTACAATCAGCCCCAGCATTTT.